This T cell receptor beta chain was identified during a study of T cell clonality in common variable immunodeficiency. Diagnosis required reduced IgG, IgA and/or IgM with specific antibody deficiency. The CVID group had approximately 14 females and about 29 males, mean age roughly 40. Most patients and controls had Caucasian heritage. Points from the study as a whole: Common variable immunodeficiency TCR beta sequences reportedly had fewer deletions and N-nucleotide insertions.

The CDR3 length is 13 residues. In germline, CDR1 is KGHSH, CDR2 LQKENI. Trimming took 3 bases from V and 4 from J, leaving 9 bases between them. TCRdb's table, derived via immunoSEQ multiplex PCR, lists solely in-frame clones and lacks some. The repertoire shows about 28,000 clones, none seen only once; the top ten take approximately 3.1%. On this clone itself: Its matching antigen is unknown. Read coverage stops 3 residues before the CDR3 terminus; the germline J gene supplies the remainder.

Sequenced sample: peripheral blood mononuclear cells. The TCR was taken from a human donor with common variable immunodeficiency. The chain has TRBV18 and TRBJ1-1; possibly TRBD1 for D (6 bases). The CDR3 sequence: CASSPGQPTEAFF. The sequenced CDR3 bases are TGTGCCAGCTCACCCGGACAGCCCACTGAA.